This T cell receptor beta chain was captured by sequencing in a study of Ad26.COV2.S vaccination and SARS-CoV-2 variants. Study-level findings and limits: Spike-specific CD8+ and CD4+ T cell responses reportedly showed substantial breadth after vaccination. The TCR breadth and depth analyses may have understated or missed part of the total T cell responses. People given the vaccine had a wider spike-specific TCR breadth than placebo recipients did.

Germline loops: CDR1 ENHRY, CDR2 SYGVKD. This CDR3 region has 12 residues. V gave up 4 bases and J gave up 12 bases; unmatched junction bases: 5. The treatment denotes: some 20 received Ad26.COV2.S at low or high dose, single or two shots; about 5 received placebo; per-sample allocation not given. Each sample was drawn 63 days after the first injection (of vaccine or placebo). Expressing Wuhan-strain SARS-CoV-2 spike, an Ad26 vector served as the vaccine. In the case of this clone: Antigen: not known.

The method was immunoSEQ multiplex PCR; TCRdb's version includes in-frame clones alone and lacks a portion of them. The sample has hundreds of thousands of clones, 75% to 95% seen once. Sequenced here: peripheral blood, sampled in a trial of Ad26.COV2.S vaccine versus placebo. The source of this sequence is a person between 18 and 65 years old who received the Ad26.COV2.S COVID-19 vaccine or a placebo. V and J are TRBV10-3 and TRBJ1-4; 7 bases align to TRBD1. The CDR3 sequence is CAISGTGRELFF. The CDR3 nucleotides are TGTGCCATCAGTGGGACAGGACGTGAACTGTTTTTT.